The 6 T cell receptor beta chains given below trace back to one sample, sequenced in a study of molecular identifiers for immune sequencing clone quantification. TCRdb re-called the PCR reads through MiXCR, storing one row per CDR3 protein. The sample lists 50,000 to 65,000 distinct CDR3 sequences, less than 25% occurring once. The sample was naive CD8+ T cells from blood, with Jurkat cell RNA spiked in. Subset of the sample: FACS-sorted CD8+CD4-CCR7+CD45RA+ naive T cells. The receptors were sampled from a human donor in good health. Some libraries in this study had Jurkat cell RNA spiked in.

This clonotype was observed at least ten times. In DNA, the CDR3 is TGTGCCAGCAGCGTATGGGGTGGCACTGAAGCTTTCTTT. It encodes CASSVWGGTEAFF. The chain links TRBV9 to TRBJ1-1; D gene unclear. The V and J ends lost 1 base and 4 bases respectively, with 8 bases between them. The germline gives CDR1 SGDLS, CDR2 YYNGEE. This CDR3 comprises 13 residues.

This clonotype was seen ten or more times. The chain has TRBV4-3 and TRBJ2-6, with a tentative D call TRBD1 (5 bases). CDR1 is LGHNA, CDR2 YSLEER, per germline. Trimming shortened V by 5 bases and J by 0 bases, and 17 bases separated the two germline ends. The CDR3 runs 18 residues. The CDR3 loop is CASSEPGQVISGANVLTF. The CDR3 DNA is TGCGCCAGCAGCGAACCCGGACAAGTCATCTCTGGGGCCAACGTCCTGACTTTC.

Many counts were recorded for this clonotype. The chain uses TRBV6-2 or TRBV6-3 and TRBJ2-1; no reliable D call. V shed 6 bases and J shed 0 bases, with 15 bases lying between them. This CDR3 spans 16 amino acids. The germline CDR1 and CDR2 sequences are MNHEY and SVGEGT. This CDR3 is CASSGPVSGSYNEQFF. The DNA of the CDR3 is TGTGCCAGCAGCGGACCTGTATCGGGCTCCTACAATGAGCAGTTCTTC.

A note on this clonotype: Given a much more abundant clone one base away, this may be a read error. No conserved phenylalanine or tryptophan is present at the end of the CDR3, so a read error is the likely explanation. The J gene is TRBJ2-7, the V gene TRBV18; D is ambiguous. Germline V lookup: CDR1 KGHSH, CDR2 LQKENI. This CDR3 has 13 amino acids. V was trimmed by 5 bases and J by 9 bases, leaving 17 bases between them. The CDR3 DNA reads as TGTGCCAGCTCAGGGCGAATGGACCCGGGGCAGTACCTC. Translating gives CASSGRMDPGQYL.

Worth noting for this clonotype: This may arise from a read error, as a much more abundant clone is one base away. The CDR3 protein is CASSEVALPGHEQYF. The CDR3 DNA is TGTGCCAGCAGTGAAGTAGCACTTCCCGGACACGAGCAGTACTTC. This chain joins TRBV6-1 and TRBJ2-7; D uncertain. The CDR3 runs to 15 residues. V was shortened by 1 base and J by 5 bases, with 15 bases between the two germline ends. CDR1 is MNHNS, CDR2 SASEGT, per germline.

The V and J genes are TRBV6-2 or TRBV6-3 and TRBJ2-7; D might be TRBD2 (6 bases). This CDR3 spans 15 amino acids. V dropped 7 bases and J dropped 4 bases, with 20 bases sitting between them. Germline values: CDR1 MNHEY, CDR2 SVGEGT. The DNA of the CDR3 is TGTGCCAGCATGTCGGTCGGGGGACCGTCGTACGAGCAGTACTTC. This codes for CASMSVGGPSYEQYF.